This section outlines one T cell receptor (beta chain) sequence together with its context. The antigen is undetermined. The record originates from a study of T cell responses to AZD1222 COVID-19 vaccine. This table comes from immunoSEQ multiplex PCR, and its TCRdb copy is limited to in-frame clones, with some not included. The sample has more than 90,000 clones, approximately 90% seen once. Study-wide findings and caveats: After the peak T cell response, and only then, were repertoires sampled. Unmutated variant regions reportedly attract nearly half of all spike-specific TCRs.

The sequences come from peripheral blood, collected 28 days after the second AZD1222 dose. The clonotype comes from an adult who received the AZD1222 COVID-19 vaccine.

The CDR3 loop reads CASSTRQGLNTEAFF. The CDR3 nucleotides read TGTGCCAGCAGCACCCGACAGGGATTGAACACTGAAGCTTTCTTT. The rearrangement uses TRBV7-2 and TRBJ1-1, with 7 bases lining up with TRBD1. The junction had 6 bases not matched to a gene; V was cut back by 5 bases and J by 0 bases. In germline, CDR1 is SGHTA, CDR2 FQGNSA. The CDR3 length is 15 residues. Full variable domain (remainder filled in from reference TRBV7-2 and TRBJ1-1): GAGVSQSPSNKVTEKGKDVELRCDPISGHTALYWYRQSLGQGLEFLIYFQGNSAPDKSGLPSDRFSAERTGGSVSTLTIQRTQQEDSAVYLCASSTRQGLNTEAFFGQGTRLTVV.